Each of the 20 T cell receptor beta chains below was sequenced from the same sample in a study of shared clonotypes between healthy human individuals. TCRdb's copy holds only in-frame clones and misses some; the assay was immunoSEQ multiplex PCR. The sample has millions of clones; just over 90% are singletons. The sample consisted of naive CD4+ T cells from PBMCs. Subset indicated: CD45RA+ positively selected. The receptor source for this set is a man aged 18 to 30 in good health. Some clones in this sample may be carry-over from other donors' samples.

The chain links TRBV5-1 to TRBJ2-5, with D possibly TRBD2 on 5 matching bases. Germline V gene sequence: CDR1 SGHRS, CDR2 YFSETQ. The CDR3 has 15 residues. V gave up 0 bases and J gave up 3 bases, with 12 bases separating them. The CDR3, as DNA: TGCGCCAGCAGCTTGGGTCCGGGATCCGAAGAGACCCAGTACTTC. Translated, it gives CASSLGPGSEETQYF. Together with reference TRBV5-1 and TRBJ2-5, the CDR3 gives the full variable domain: KAGVTQTPRYLIKTRGQQVTLSCSPISGHRSVSWYQQTPGQGLQFLFEYFSETQRNKGNFPGRFSGRQFSNSRSEMNVSTLELGDSALYLCASSLGPGSEETQYFGPGTRLLVL.

For the CDR3, the DNA is TGTGCCAGCAGCTCCCCCACTAGACTGTACACCGGGGAGCTGTTTTTT. Encoded protein: CASSSPTRLYTGELFF. V gene TRBV11-2 combines with J gene TRBJ2-2, with D possibly being TRBD2 (5 bases). Trimming removed 4 bases at V and 3 bases at J, with 15 bases between. CDR1 is SGHAT, CDR2 FQNNGV, per germline. The CDR3 runs 16 residues. Full variable domain (remainder filled in from reference TRBV11-2 and TRBJ2-2): EAGVAQSPRYKIIEKRQSVAFWCNPISGHATLYWYQQILGQGPKLLIQFQNNGVVDDSQLPKDRFSAERLKGVDSTLKIQPAKLEDSAVYLCASSSPTRLYTGELFFGEGSRLTVL.

This chain joins TRBV4-1 and TRBJ2-4, with D possibly TRBD1 on 6 matching bases. The CDR3 is made up of 17 amino acids. V lost 5 bases and J lost 0, with 17 bases in between. Per the germline V gene, CDR1 is MGHRA and CDR2 is YSYEKL. As DNA, the CDR3 is TGCGCCAGCAGCAGGGGGAAGGACGCCCTAGCCAAAAACATTCAGTACTTC. It translates to CASSRGKDALAKNIQYF.

This rearrangement joins TRBV5-1 to TRBJ2-7; no clear D. The CDR3 sequence is 15 residues long. Deletions cut 0 bases from V and 3 bases from J, with 13 bases between. Germline CDR1 SGHRS, CDR2 YFSETQ. The CDR3 sequence: CASSLGDMARYEQYF. The CDR3 DNA sequence: TGCGCCAGCAGCTTGGGCGACATGGCCCGCTACGAGCAGTACTTC.

The gene calls are TRBV2 and TRBJ2-5; 7 nucleotides agree with TRBD1. The germline gives CDR1 SNHLY, CDR2 FYNNEI. CDR3 length: 16 residues. V was clipped by 4 bases and J by 1 base; unmatched bases: 9. The CDR3 bases are TGTGCCAGCAGTGGCGGACAGGCACAACCCCAAGAGACCCAGTACTTC. This codes for CASSGGQAQPQETQYF.

Points on this clone: This same CDR3 is encoded by further DNA sequences in the sample. The gene calls are TRBV6-5 and TRBJ2-1, with 8 bases aligning to TRBD2. Germline V lookup: CDR1 MNHEY, CDR2 SVGAGI. V gave up 4 bases and J gave up 6 bases; unmatched junction bases: 11. This CDR3 is 16 amino acids long. The CDR3 DNA is TGTGCCAGCAGTTCCTCGCCGGCGGGAGGTGGCAATGAGCAGTTCTTC. This gives the protein CASSSSPAGGGNEQFF.

This chain connects TRBV5-1 to TRBJ2-7; D might be TRBD1 (6 bases). The germline CDR1 and CDR2 sequences are SGHRS and YFSETQ. The germline V and J ends were trimmed by 6 bases and 4 bases, with 11 bases remaining between them. The CDR3 runs 12 residues. The CDR3 DNA follows: TGCGCCAGCACCGCAGACAGGTACGAGCAGTACTTC. Amino acid sequence: CASTADRYEQYF.

The gene calls are TRBV21-1 and TRBJ1-4; the table gives TRBD1 as D, unverified against the DNA. TRBV21-1 is an annotated pseudogene. This CDR3 has 14 residues. The CDR3 DNA reads as TGTGCCAGCAGCACGCCAGGAACTAATGAAAAACTGTTTTTT. Its protein product is CASSTPGTNEKLFF.

This clone has only one observation. The same CDR3 can be traced to other DNA sequences in this sample. This sequence joins TRBV19 and TRBJ2-1; D is undetermined. From germline, CDR1 is LNHDA and CDR2 SQIVND (reference sequence). The CDR3 runs 12 residues. V lost 3 bases to trimming and J lost 2 bases, with 2 bases between them. The CDR3 DNA is TGTGCCAGTAGTATGGCCTACAATGAGCAGTTCTTC. This translates into CASSMAYNEQFF. The complete variable domain, with remaining parts taken from reference TRBV19 and TRBJ2-1, reads DGGITQSPKYLFRKEGQNVTLSCEQNLNHDAMYWYRQDPGQGLRLIYYSQIVNDFQKGDIAEGYSVSREKKESFPLTVTSAQKNPTAFYLCASSMAYNEQFFGPGTRLTVL.

The chain is built from TRBV19 and TRBJ2-7; D is possibly TRBD2 (5 bases). Germline V CDR1 and CDR2: LNHDA, SQIVND (reference sequence). Trimming took off 5 bases at V and 4 bases at J, with 6 bases between the two ends. The CDR3 totals 11 residues. The CDR3 bases are TGTGCCAGTAGTCGAGGGTACGAGCAGTACTTC. It specifies CASSRGYEQYF. Full variable domain (remainder filled in from reference TRBV19 and TRBJ2-7): DGGITQSPKYLFRKEGQNVTLSCEQNLNHDAMYWYRQDPGQGLRLIYYSQIVNDFQKGDIAEGYSVSREKKESFPLTVTSAQKNPTAFYLCASSRGYEQYFGPGTRLTVT.

Details on this clone: Other nucleotide sequences in the sample specify the same CDR3. The chain couples TRBV5-4 to TRBJ2-7; D remains unclear. The CDR3 is 14 amino acids. Germline CDR1 is SGHNT and CDR2 is YYREEE (reference sequence). V was pared by 0 bases and J by 0 bases, with 7 bases between. The DNA for the CDR3 is TGTGCCAGCAGCTTGGCGGGTAGCTCCTACGAGCAGTACTTC. Its protein product is CASSLAGSSYEQYF.

V usage is TRBV7-2 and J usage is TRBJ2-5; 7 bases map to TRBD2. The CDR3 covers 14 residues. The junction had 4 bases not matched to a gene; V was cut back by 3 bases and J by 3 bases. The germline gives CDR1 SGHTA, CDR2 FQGNSA. The CDR3 region is CASSLMGLKETQYF. The CDR3 DNA reads as TGTGCCAGCAGCTTGATGGGACTAAAAGAGACCCAGTACTTC.

In DNA form, the CDR3 reads TGCAGCGTTGAAGAAAGGGAAGAGACCCAGTACTTC. Translating it yields CSVEEREETQYF. The chain links TRBV29-1 to TRBJ2-5; D remains unclear. Germline V gene lookup returns CDR1 SQVTM and CDR2 ANQGSEA. The CDR3 loop spans 12 amino acids. Trimming removed 0 bases at V and 3 bases at J, with 5 bases between.

The chain recombines TRBV10-3 with TRBJ2-3, with 11 positions matching TRBD2. Germline CDR1 ENHRY, CDR2 SYGVKD. CDR3 length equals 16 residues. V dropped 10 bases and J dropped 1; count of bases not matched to a gene: 10. The CDR3 sequence: CASIAGGGRGTDTQYF. In DNA form, the CDR3 reads TGTGCCAGTATAGCGGGAGGGGGTAGAGGCACAGATACGCAGTATTTT.

V usage is TRBV5-1 and J usage is TRBJ2-7; D is possibly TRBD2 (5 bases). V was pared by 1 base and J by 0 bases, with 14 bases between. The CDR3 is made up of 16 amino acids. Germline lookup yields CDR1 SGHRS and CDR2 YFSETQ. CDR3 sequence reads: CASSLNGLGSSYEQYF. The DNA of the CDR3 is TGCGCCAGCAGCTTGAATGGACTGGGGAGCTCCTACGAGCAGTACTTC. Looking up the rest from reference TRBV5-1 and TRBJ2-7 gives the full variable domain: KAGVTQTPRYLIKTRGQQVTLSCSPISGHRSVSWYQQTPGQGLQFLFEYFSETQRNKGNFPGRFSGRQFSNSRSEMNVSTLELGDSALYLCASSLNGLGSSYEQYFGPGTRLTVT.

This chain joins TRBV4-3 and TRBJ2-7; D unresolved. This CDR3 comprises 14 residues. V gave up 5 bases and J gave up 1 base, with 12 bases separating them. Germline lookup yields CDR1 LGHNA and CDR2 YSLEER. In DNA, the CDR3 is TGCGCCAGCAGCTCCCAGCGTATGTCCTACGAGCAGTACTTC. Translation: CASSSQRMSYEQYF.

This chain uses TRBV7-3 with TRBJ2-7, with 9 bases matching TRBD1. The junction had 5 bases not matched to a gene; V was cut back by 5 bases and J by 0 bases. The CDR3 is made up of 15 amino acids. Germline values: CDR1 SGHTA, CDR2 FQGTGA. The CDR3 region is CASSRPGQGSYEQYF. The CDR3 DNA reads as TGTGCCAGCAGCCGCCCGGGACAGGGCTCCTACGAGCAGTACTTC. The full variable domain, its missing parts supplied by reference TRBV7-3 and TRBJ2-7, is GAGVSQTPSNKVTEKGKYVELRCDPISGHTALYWYRQSLGQGPEFLIYFQGTGAADDSGLPNDRFFAVRPEGSVSTLKIQRTERGDSAVYLCASSRPGQGSYEQYFGPGTRLTVT.

As concerns this clone: This sample also contains other DNA sequences that code for the same CDR3. CDR3 protein: CSVVGGVYNEQFF. CDR3 DNA: TGCAGCGTTGTGGGTGGGGTTTACAATGAGCAGTTCTTC. The chain couples TRBV29-1 to TRBJ2-1; unclear D gene. V gave up 4 bases and J gave up 4 bases, with 11 bases separating them. The CDR3 spans 13 residues. CDR1 and CDR2 (germline): SQVTM, ANQGSEA.

The genes are TRBV11-2 and TRBJ1-1; D unresolved. The V end lost 5 bases, the J end lost 4 bases, and 8 bases lay between the germline ends. Per germline, CDR1 SGHAT and CDR2 FQNNGV. The CDR3 spans 12 residues. The CDR3 DNA sequence: TGTGCCAGCAGCCTTATTAGCACTGAAGCTTTCTTT. Translated: CASSLISTEAFF. Drawing the rest from reference TRBV11-2 and TRBJ1-1, the complete variable domain is EAGVAQSPRYKIIEKRQSVAFWCNPISGHATLYWYQQILGQGPKLLIQFQNNGVVDDSQLPKDRFSAERLKGVDSTLKIQPAKLEDSAVYLCASSLISTEAFFGQGTRLTVV.

The V and J genes are TRBV4-1 and TRBJ2-1, with 9 positions matching TRBD1. Germline CDR1 and CDR2: MGHRA and YSYEKL. The ends lost 1 base at V and 5 bases at J; junction bases unmatched: 3. The CDR3 length is 15 residues. CDR3 coding DNA: TGCGCCAGCAGCCAAGTTGGGACAGGGAACAATGAGCAGTTCTTC. Translating gives CASSQVGTGNNEQFF.